This T cell receptor beta chain is from a study of shared clonotypes between healthy human individuals. CDR1 and CDR2 (germline): MGHRA, YSYEKL. This CDR3 is 15 amino acids long. Between the trimmed V and J ends, which lost 0 bases and 9 bases, there was a span of 12 bases. Profiled with immunoSEQ multiplex PCR; TCRdb holds only in-frame clones, not every one. This table has millions of clones, 90% to 95% appearing once. V and J are TRBV4-1 and TRBJ1-6; D is ambiguous. Sequenced material: naive CD4+ T cells sorted from blood. Stated subset: CD45RA+ positively selected. The receptor comes from a man aged 18 to 29 in good health. Here the CDR3 DNA reads TGCGCCAGCAGCCAAGAACCTCCTGTTTCTTCACCCCTCCACTTT. Translation gives CASSQEPPVSSPLHF.